Presented here are 6 T cell receptor beta chains from one specimen sequenced in a study of T cell responses to AZD1222 COVID-19 vaccine. Clones were sequenced by immunoSEQ multiplex PCR, and TCRdb holds only the in-frame ones, with some missing. The table includes roughly 200,000 clones, about 94% detected once. Sequenced here: peripheral blood, sampled 28 days after the second dose of the MenACWY control vaccine. These receptor sequences come from an adult who received the MenACWY meningococcal vaccine as a control.

The rearrangement uses TRBV2 and TRBJ1-5; the D gene is possibly TRBD1 (5 bases). The germline V and J ends were trimmed by 6 bases and 6 bases, with 15 bases remaining between them. This CDR3 spans 14 amino acids. The germline CDR1 and CDR2 sequences are SNHLY and FYNNEI. CDR3 coding DNA: TGTGCCAGCAGGGAAACAGGTCGGAGTCAGCCCCAGCATTTT. Translated: CASRETGRSQPQHF.

The V call is TRBV19, the J call TRBJ1-2, with a possible D match to TRBD1 (5 bases). Per germline, CDR1 LNHDA and CDR2 SQIVND (reference sequence). The CDR3 extends over 13 amino acids. Trimming removed 5 bases at V and 1 base at J, with 8 bases between. The CDR3 DNA sequence: TGTGCCAGTAGTCCAGGGATTAACTATGGCTACACCTTC. Encoded protein: CASSPGINYGYTF.

The rearrangement joins TRBV30 to TRBJ1-4; the D gene is possibly TRBD1 (5 bases). Germline V gives CDR1 GTSNPN, CDR2 SVGIG (reference sequence). The CDR3 runs 13 residues. V dropped 5 bases and J dropped 3 bases, with 10 bases sitting between them. Here the CDR3 reads CAWCPGANEKLFF. In nucleotides, the CDR3 is TGTGCCTGGTGTCCGGGGGCTAATGAAAAACTGTTTTTT.

The genes are TRBV11-2 and TRBJ1-3; D might be TRBD1 (5 bases). Deletions cut 1 base from V and 2 bases from J, with 12 bases between. The V gene's germline CDR1 is SGHAT and CDR2 FQNNGV. This CDR3 is 16 amino acids long. The CDR3 coding sequence is TGTGCCAGCAGCTTAGGACGGGGGAGGGCTGGAAACACCATATATTTT. Translation gives CASSLGRGRAGNTIYF.

V and J are TRBV12-5 and TRBJ2-1; 7 bases line up with TRBD2. With V trimmed by 5 bases and J by 14 bases, 9 bases remained unmatched. The V gene's germline CDR1 is LGHNT and CDR2 FRNRAP. CDR3 size: 12 residues. The CDR3 DNA sequence: TGTGCTAGTGGTCCCCAAGGCGGGAGAGAGTTCTTC. This gives the protein CASGPQGGREFF.

The chain recombines TRBV6-4 with TRBJ2-3; a weak D match, TRBD2 (5 bases). V shed 3 bases and J shed 2 bases, with 9 bases lying between them. The length of the CDR3 is 14 residues. Per the germline V gene, CDR1 is MRHNA and CDR2 is SNTAGT. CDR3 bases: TGTGCCAGCAGTGAATCCGGGGACACAGATACGCAGTATTTT. Amino acid sequence: CASSESGDTDTQYF.